The 30 T cell receptor beta chains in this list originate from one sample, sequenced in a study of PD-1 blockade in classical Hodgkin lymphoma (dated by TCRdb to about 2020). Read against the paper, the sample's time point label means: cycle 2 day 1 (C2D1) of nivolumab. Every trial patient had relapsed following autologous stem cell transplantation, and prior brentuximab vedotin exposure was what differed among cohorts A, B and C. Library creation used the immunoSEQ multiplex PCR assay. The table was pulled from immuneACCESS by TCRdb, which kept in-frame rearrangements only. Such tables lose some clones; where checked, under half of the loss comes from unresolved V genes, and the rest has no known cause. This sample comprises just over 35,000 clones, approximately 70% of them detected only once. The leading ten clones occupy roughly 15% of the sample. The source was peripheral blood mononuclear cells (PBMCs), collected before the second cycle of nivolumab. The receptors come from a human donor with classical Hodgkin lymphoma.

The gene calls are TRBV7-9 and TRBJ1-1, with D possibly being TRBD1 (5 bases). Per the germline V gene, CDR1 is SEHNR and CDR2 is FQNEAQ (reference sequence). CDR3 size: 15 residues. V gave up 3 bases and J gave up 4 bases, with 15 bases separating them. The CDR3 sequence: CASSLQGGSSTEAFF. In DNA, the CDR3 is TGTGCCAGCAGCTTGCAGGGAGGTTCTAGCACTGAAGCTTTCTTT. The whole variable domain, remainder taken from reference TRBV7-9 and TRBJ1-1, is DTGVSQNPRHKITKRGQNVTFRCDPISEHNRLYWYRQTLGQGPEFLTYFQNEAQLEKSRLLSDRFSAERPKGSFSTLEIQRTEQGDSAMYLCASSLQGGSSTEAFFGQGTRLTVV.

The CDR3 nucleotides are TGTGCCAGCAGCCAAGTTGAAAGGGAGCGGGAAAAACTGTTTTTT. Translation gives CASSQVEREREKLFF. The rearrangement uses TRBV4-2 and TRBJ1-4; no firm D call. Looked up from germline, CDR1 is LGHNA and CDR2 is YNFKEQ. V gave up 1 base and J gave up 8 bases, with 14 bases separating them. The CDR3 consists of 15 residues.

The chain employs TRBV7-9 and TRBJ1-1, with D possibly matching TRBD1 (5 bases). This CDR3 spans 13 amino acids. Between the trimmed V and J ends, which lost 1 base and 4 bases, there was a span of 7 bases. Germline V gene lookup returns CDR1 SEHNR and CDR2 FQNEAQ (reference sequence). CDR3 sequence (DNA): TGTGCCAGCAGCTTAGTGACAGCCACTGAAGCTTTCTTT. Translation gives CASSLVTATEAFF. The full variable domain, with the rest looked up from reference TRBV7-9 and TRBJ1-1, is DTGVSQNPRHKITKRGQNVTFRCDPISEHNRLYWYRQTLGQGPEFLTYFQNEAQLEKSRLLSDRFSAERPKGSFSTLEIQRTEQGDSAMYLCASSLVTATEAFFGQGTRLTVV.

The DNA for the CDR3 is TGTGCCACCCAGGGACAGGGAGGGGAAAAACTGTTTTTT. As protein: CATQGQGGEKLFF. The chain joins TRBV5-5 to TRBJ1-4; 9 nucleotides agree with TRBD1. This CDR3 region has 13 residues. Looked up from germline, CDR1 is SGHKS and CDR2 is YYEKEE (reference sequence). Germline trimming cut 9 bases from V and 8 bases from J; bases unmatched to any gene: 8.

The rearrangement uses TRBV6-5 and TRBJ2-5; 7 positions match TRBD2. The CDR3 loop spans 13 amino acids. V shed 6 bases, J shed 5 bases, and the junction held 6 bases outside the gene matches. CDR1 is MNHEY, CDR2 SVGAGI, per germline. CDR3 DNA: TGTGCCAGCAGCCGACTAGCTTGGGAGACCCAGTACTTC. Protein product: CASSRLAWETQYF.

The chain carries TRBV25-1 and TRBJ1-1; tentative D call: TRBD1 (5 bases). This CDR3 is 14 amino acids long. The V end was cut by 3 bases, the J end by 7 bases, with 15 bases between. Germline CDR1 reads MGHDK; CDR2 reads SYGVNS. CDR3 sequence (DNA): TGTGCCAGCAGTGAGCAGGGCAGGGCAGGTGAAGCTTTCTTT. This sequence encodes CASSEQGRAGEAFF.

V gene TRBV11-3 combines with J gene TRBJ2-4; D gene unclear. The CDR3 has 14 residues. The germline V gene encodes CDR1 SGHNT and CDR2 YENEEA. With 1 base removed from V and 7 bases from J, the gap between germline ends came to 11 bases. The CDR3 bases are TGTGCCAGCAGCTTAGCTCAGGTGACGAACATTCAGTACTTC. Encoded protein: CASSLAQVTNIQYF.

The chain carries TRBV6-6 and TRBJ1-6; D is possibly TRBD1 (5 bases). The CDR3 runs to 14 residues. Germline V gives CDR1 MNHNY, CDR2 SVGAGI (reference sequence). The ends were cut back, 6 bases at V and 5 bases at J, with 11 bases in the middle. CDR3 sequence (DNA): TGTGCCAGCAGAAGACTGGGGGATAATTCACCCCTCCACTTT. Translation: CASRRLGDNSPLHF.

This rearrangement joins TRBV7-2 to TRBJ2-2, with no clear D. Trimming shortened V by 4 bases and J by 5 bases, and 17 bases separated the two germline ends. The CDR3 has 16 residues. CDR1 and CDR2 from the germline V gene are SGHTA and FQGNSA. CDR3 bases: TGTGCCAGCAGCTCTAGATCCTTGGGGTGGACCGGGGAGCTGTTTTTT. This gives the protein CASSSRSLGWTGELFF.

In this sample, this clone turned up a few times. The chain has TRBV7-2 and TRBJ2-7, with D hard to call. Germline assignment: CDR1 SGHTA and CDR2 FQGNSA. V lost 1 base and J lost 0, with 7 bases in between. This CDR3 has 14 residues. CDR3 sequence reads: CASSLVASSYEQYF. The CDR3 DNA reads as TGTGCCAGCAGCTTAGTGGCCAGCTCCTACGAGCAGTACTTC.

V gene TRBV29-1 combines with J gene TRBJ2-5; D not certain. The CDR3 spans 18 residues. CDR1 is SQVTM, CDR2 ANQGSEA, per germline. Trimming took off 4 bases at V and 5 bases at J, with 29 bases between the two ends. This CDR3 reads CSVAPQSPSPIGLETQYF. The DNA of the CDR3 is TGCAGCGTTGCTCCCCAGAGCCCCTCCCCAATCGGTTTGGAGACCCAGTACTTC.

This clone has more than one count but fewer than ten. The chain uses TRBV27 and TRBJ2-7, with TRBD2 identical over 7 bases. This CDR3 is built from 15 residues. V lost 3 bases, J lost 0 bases, and 5 bases stayed unmatched. Germline V CDR1 and CDR2: MNHEY, SMNVEV (reference sequence). DNA of the CDR3: TGTGCCAGCAGTTTTAAACGCGGGGGCTCCTACGAGCAGTACTTC. This encodes CASSFKRGGSYEQYF.

In DNA form, the CDR3 reads TGCGCCAGCAGCTTCGGGACAGGGACCTCCTACGAGCAGTACTTC. The encoded protein is CASSFGTGTSYEQYF. The chain joins TRBV5-1 to TRBJ2-7; 9 bases fit TRBD1. This CDR3 is 15 amino acids long. The germline V gene has CDR1 SGHRS and CDR2 YFSETQ. Losses at the gene ends were 2 bases for V and 0 bases for J; bases not matched to a gene: 3.

The chain has TRBV5-5 and TRBJ1-1; 9 bases match TRBD1. The V gene end was trimmed by 1 base and the J gene end by 11 bases; junction bases not matched to a gene: 12. The CDR3 loop spans 15 amino acids. CDR1 and CDR2 from the germline V gene are SGHKS and YYEKEE (reference sequence). CDR3 bases: TGTGCCAGCAGCTTGATGGACGTTGGACAGGGGATGGCTTTCTTT. As protein: CASSLMDVGQGMAFF. Full variable domain (missing parts from reference TRBV5-5 and TRBJ1-1): DAGVTQSPTHLIKTRGQQVTLRCSPISGHKSVSWYQQVLGQGPQFIFQYYEKEERGRGNFPDRFSARQFPNYSSELNVNALLLGDSALYLCASSLMDVGQGMAFFGQGTRLTVV.

This chain uses TRBV27 with TRBJ1-5; D is uncertain. Germline values: CDR1 MNHEY, CDR2 SMNVEV (reference sequence). The CDR3 is made up of 15 amino acids. V lost 0 bases to trimming and J lost 4 bases, with 10 bases between them. Here the CDR3 reads CASSLSRVGNQPQHF. In DNA, the CDR3 is TGTGCCAGCAGTTTATCGCGGGTTGGTAATCAGCCCCAGCATTTT.

The CDR3 coding sequence is TGTGCCAGCAGCTTAGCCCTAGCGGGAGTCTCCTACGAGCAGTACTTC. Amino acids: CASSLALAGVSYEQYF. The rearrangement joins TRBV7-2 to TRBJ2-7; 10 bases line up with TRBD2. The V segment lost 0 bases and the J segment 0 bases; nucleotides outside the gene matches: 2. The CDR3 covers 16 residues. The germline gives CDR1 SGHTA, CDR2 FQGNSA.

In its sample, this clone is medium-sized (0.01 to 0.1%). The CDR3 bases are TGCGCCAGCAGCCTAGCCAGGGTTGACACTGAAGCTTTCTTT. Its protein is CASSLARVDTEAFF. The chain employs TRBV4-1 and TRBJ1-1, with D possibly matching TRBD1 (5 bases). The CDR3 is made up of 14 amino acids. The V end lost 4 bases, the J end lost 3 bases, and 12 bases lay between the germline ends. The germline gives CDR1 MGHRA, CDR2 YSYEKL.

By share, this clone counts as medium-sized. The CDR3 DNA follows: TGTGCCAGCAGCCAGTCCCGGACCACCGGGGAGCTGTTTTTT. Encoded protein: CASSQSRTTGELFF. The chain recombines TRBV2 with TRBJ2-2; no definite D call. This CDR3 region has 14 residues. Trimming took 6 bases from V and 4 from J, leaving 12 bases between them. Germline V lookup: CDR1 SNHLY, CDR2 FYNNEI.

About this clone: Other nucleotide sequences from this sample produce the same CDR3. The chain uses TRBV15 and TRBJ1-5, with 10 bases fitting TRBD1. V lost 2 bases and J lost 6; bases outside the gene matches: 7. The length of the CDR3 is 16 residues. Germline V lookup: CDR1 LNHNV, CDR2 YYDKDF (reference sequence). CDR3 residues: CATSRTRQGALQPQHF. The CDR3 nucleotides read TGTGCCACCAGCAGAACCCGACAGGGGGCTCTTCAGCCCCAGCATTTT.

V gene TRBV19 combines with J gene TRBJ2-2, with 7 bases matching TRBD1. This CDR3 has 14 residues. After removal of 7 bases from V and 4 bases from J, the junction contained 6 bases not matched to a gene. Germline assignment: CDR1 LNHDA and CDR2 SQIVND (reference sequence). CDR3 loop: CASTATGPTGELFF. In DNA form, the CDR3 reads TGTGCCAGTACCGCGACAGGGCCCACCGGGGAGCTGTTTTTT.

The chain joins TRBV7-6 to TRBJ2-3; TRBD2 aligns across 16 bases. The V gene's germline CDR1 is SGHVS and CDR2 FNYEAQ. The CDR3 has 16 residues. Germline trimming cut 5 bases from V and 4 bases from J; bases unmatched to any gene: 3. The CDR3 DNA sequence: TGTGCCAGCAGCAAGGGACTAGCGGGAGGGCCAGATACGCAGTATTTT. It specifies CASSKGLAGGPDTQYF.

This rearrangement joins TRBV5-1 to TRBJ1-1; perhaps TRBD1 as D (6 bases). The CDR3 contains 13 residues. V dropped 4 bases and J dropped 6 bases, with 13 bases sitting between them. In germline, CDR1 is SGHRS, CDR2 YFSETQ. The CDR3 loop is CASSRTGSPEAFF. The CDR3 nucleotides are TGCGCCAGCAGCCGAACAGGGTCCCCTGAAGCTTTCTTT.

V is TRBV10-3 and J is TRBJ1-1; 7 bases are shared with TRBD1. CDR1 is ENHRY and CDR2 is SYGVKD in the germline V gene. The CDR3 covers 13 residues. V shed 7 bases, J shed 1 base, and the junction held 3 bases outside the gene matches. The CDR3 loop reads CAIKDRANTEAFF. DNA for the CDR3: TGTGCCATCAAAGACAGGGCGAACACTGAAGCTTTCTTT.

The chain is built from TRBV4-3 and TRBJ2-1; 12 bases map to TRBD2. V gave up 4 bases and J gave up 9 bases; unmatched junction bases: 4. The CDR3 spans 14 residues. The germline gives CDR1 LGHNA, CDR2 YSLEER. The CDR3 DNA follows: TGCGCCAGCAGCCGGACTAGCGGGGTGGGTGAGCAGTTCTTC. Translation gives CASSRTSGVGEQFF.

The chain links TRBV6-5 to TRBJ2-5, with D maybe TRBD1 (6 bases). Trimming pared 6 bases from V and 4 bases from J, leaving 12 bases between. CDR1 is MNHEY, CDR2 SVGAGI, per germline. The CDR3 covers 13 residues. The CDR3 DNA reads TGTGCCAGCAGCTATACCAGGGGAGAGACCCAGTACTTC. It specifies CASSYTRGETQYF.

The rearrangement uses TRBV19 and TRBJ2-1; 9 positions match TRBD2. The CDR3 spans 16 residues. J gave up 5 bases and V 7 bases, and 12 bases lay outside the gene matches. Germline assignment: CDR1 LNHDA and CDR2 SQIVND (reference sequence). The CDR3 loop is CASKASGVVTNNEQFF. The CDR3 DNA reads as TGTGCCAGTAAGGCTAGCGGGGTGGTGACCAACAATGAGCAGTTCTTC.

V is TRBV9 and J is TRBJ2-1; D gene unclear. The V and J ends lost 0 bases and 3 bases respectively, with 10 bases between them. CDR1 is SGDLS, CDR2 YYNGEE, per germline. CDR3 length: 15 amino acids. As DNA, the CDR3 is TGTGCCAGCAGCGTAGACGGCGGAGACTACAATGAGCAGTTCTTC. This sequence encodes CASSVDGGDYNEQFF.

The chain joins TRBV18 to TRBJ1-1; TRBD1 is a possible D gene (6 bases). V was pared by 1 base and J by 1 base, with 7 bases between. CDR1 is KGHSH, CDR2 LQKENI, per germline. CDR3 size: 14 residues. The CDR3 DNA follows: TGTGCCAGCTCACCACAAGGGGGGAACACTGAAGCTTTCTTT. This codes for CASSPQGGNTEAFF.

V is TRBV7-3 and J is TRBJ2-1; possibly TRBD1 or TRBD2 for D (5 bases each). Trimming removed 4 bases from V and 10 bases from J, with 11 bases in between. Germline lookup yields CDR1 SGHTA and CDR2 FQGTGA. This CDR3 is built from 12 residues. The CDR3 region is CASSSLGEEQFF. The CDR3 DNA sequence: TGTGCCAGCAGCTCGCTAGGGGAGGAGCAGTTCTTC.

This sequence joins TRBV28 and TRBJ1-2; 11 bases map to TRBD1. The CDR3 length is 14 residues. The J segment lost 1 base and the V segment lost 10 bases, leaving 5 bases of the junction unmatched. Germline CDR1 and CDR2: MDHEN and SYDVKM. The CDR3 here is CAIGTGGGNYGYTF. The CDR3 bases are TGTGCCATCGGGACAGGGGGAGGTAACTATGGCTACACCTTC.